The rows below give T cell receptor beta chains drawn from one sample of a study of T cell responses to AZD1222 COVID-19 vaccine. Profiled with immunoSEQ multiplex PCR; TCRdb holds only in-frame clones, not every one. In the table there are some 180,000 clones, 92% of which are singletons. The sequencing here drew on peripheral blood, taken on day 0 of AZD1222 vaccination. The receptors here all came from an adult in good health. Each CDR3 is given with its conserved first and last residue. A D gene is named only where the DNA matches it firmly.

CDR3 protein: CAIAERSTTNYGYTF
V gene: TRBV10-3
J gene: TRBJ1-2
D gene: .

CDR3 protein: CASSTGGGQPSIGYTF
V gene: TRBV28
J gene: TRBJ1-2
D gene: .

CDR3 protein: CASSMGQFTDTQYF
V gene: TRBV19
J gene: TRBJ2-3
D gene: TRBD1

CDR3 protein: CASSPSDRSGYTF
V gene: TRBV28
J gene: TRBJ1-2
D gene: .

CDR3 protein: CASSPTRGGTEAFF
V gene: TRBV6-2/TRBV6-3
J gene: TRBJ1-1
D gene: .

CDR3 protein: CAISESLQGTVVFGYTF
V gene: TRBV10-3
J gene: TRBJ1-2
D gene: .

CDR3 protein: CASSPYTPGTGVQVGYTF
V gene: TRBV5-1
J gene: TRBJ1-2
D gene: TRBD1

CDR3 protein: CASSLWPQPQHF
V gene: TRBV12-3/TRBV12-4
J gene: TRBJ1-5
D gene: .

CDR3 protein: CASSSLTGNNEQFF
V gene: TRBV6-2/TRBV6-3
J gene: TRBJ2-1
D gene: .

CDR3 protein: CASSVDGTGGDWAFF
V gene: TRBV9
J gene: TRBJ1-1
D gene: TRBD1

CDR3 protein: CASSVRRGNSPLHF
V gene: TRBV5-1
J gene: TRBJ1-6
D gene: .

CDR3 protein: CATSDSGGGTYEQYF
V gene: TRBV24-1
J gene: TRBJ2-7
D gene: TRBD2